The entry below describes one TCR beta chain. Germline V gene lookup returns CDR1 LNHDA and CDR2 SQIVND (reference sequence). Between the trimmed V and J ends, which lost 7 bases and 8 bases, there was a span of 11 bases. This CDR3 has 11 amino acids. These data come from a study of blood T cell repertoires in COVID-19. Clones were sequenced by immunoSEQ multiplex PCR, and TCRdb holds only the in-frame ones, with some missing. The sample lists 60,000 to 90,000 clones; around 80% were seen once. The specimen sequenced was peripheral blood. This chain connects TRBV19 to TRBJ1-2; maybe TRBD1 (5 bases). The sequence derives from a woman in her forties or fifties with acute or convalescent COVID-19. The CDR3 here is CASNRMGGYTF. The CDR3 coding sequence is TGTGCCAGTAACAGGATGGGAGGCTACACCTTC.